Listed below are T cell receptor beta chains from one sample, sequenced in a study of blood T cells in healthy people across ages. TCRdb ran MiXCR on the 5' RACE reads and lists one entry per CDR3 protein. The table records about 1.8 million distinct CDR3 sequences, just under 50% of them present only once. The specimen sequenced was blood. The receptor set was obtained from a woman in her 40s in good health. CDR3s include the opening cysteine and the closing phenylalanine or tryptophan. A D gene is named only where the DNA matches it firmly. The size of a clone is reported for some rows only, either as once, few or many, or as a class for expanded clones.

TRBV5-1	TRBJ2-1	NA	NA	TGCGCCAGCAGCTTAGAGGGGGGGTATAGCTCCTACAATGAGCAGTTCTTC	CASSLEGGYSSYNEQFF
TRBV5-1	TRBJ2-3	TRBD1	NA	TGCGCCAGCAGCTTTACAGGGGGCAACACAGATACGCAGTATTTT	CASSFTGGNTDTQYF
TRBV20-1	TRBJ2-5	NA	NA	TGCAGTGCTAGAGGCAGGGGGACCCAGTACTTC	CSARGRGTQYF
TRBV6-6	TRBJ2-5	NA	few	TGTGCCAGCCTAGACCAAGAGACCCAGTACTTC	CASLDQETQYF
TRBV7-9	TRBJ2-7	NA	few	TGTGCCAGCAGCTTAGGAGTCGGCCTCTCCTACGAGCAGTACTTC	CASSLGVGLSYEQYF
TRBV9	TRBJ2-4	TRBD2	NA	TGTGCCAGCAGCCCCCAACCCCTAACTAGCGGGGGGACAGCCAAAAACATTCAGTACTTC	CASSPQPLTSGGTAKNIQYF
TRBV29-1	TRBJ2-1	NA	NA	TGCAGCGTTGAAGGGGCCAGGGAATCCTACAATGAGCAGTTCTTC	CSVEGARESYNEQFF
TRBV6-2/TRBV6-3	TRBJ2-1	NA	few	TGTGCCAGCACCGGGTTGGGGACCTCCTACAATGAGCAGTTCTTC	CASTGLGTSYNEQFF
TRBV9	TRBJ1-2	NA	few	TGTGCCAGCAGCGTACCGCGGATGACCGAAGGGACGGGCGGCTACACCTTC	CASSVPRMTEGTGGYTF
TRBV7-2	TRBJ2-5	TRBD2	few	TGTGCCAGCAGCCTAGCAATAGCGGGGGTCGGGACCCAGTACTTC	CASSLAIAGVGTQYF
TRBV6-2/TRBV6-3	TRBJ2-3	NA	NA	TGTGCCAGCAGTAGCTTCCCCGTAGCGGATACGCAGTATTTT	CASSSFPVADTQYF
TRBV12-3/TRBV12-4	TRBJ1-5	NA	many	TGTGCCAGCAGTTCGGAGGACAGTAGCAATCAGCCCCAGCATTTT	CASSSEDSSNQPQHF
TRBV4-3	TRBJ2-1	TRBD2	NA	TGCGCCAGCACCCAGGAGCTAGCGGGGAGCTCCTACAATGAGCAGTTCTTC	CASTQELAGSSYNEQFF
TRBV28	TRBJ2-3	NA	few	TGTGCCAGCAGCCCCCCAGGGGGGGGCCTGTTGGGCACAGATACGCAGTATTTT	CASSPPGGGLLGTDTQYF
TRBV7-2	TRBJ2-7	TRBD1	NA	TGTGCCAGCAGCTTAGCGCCACAGGGGGTCAATGAGCAGTACTTC	CASSLAPQGVNEQYF
TRBV10-2	TRBJ1-2	TRBD1	NA	TGCGCCAGCAGTGAACAGGGGGGATATGGCTACACCTTC	CASSEQGGYGYTF
TRBV29-1	TRBJ1-2	TRBD1	few	TGCAGCGTTGATAGTGGGACAGGGGGCGCGGAGGTCTATGGCTACACCTTC	CSVDSGTGGAEVYGYTF
TRBV21-1	TRBJ2-3	NA	NA	TGTGCCAGTTTAACTAGCGGGTTACGCACAGATACGCAGTATTTT	CASLTSGLRTDTQYF
TRBV7-2	TRBJ1-1	NA	NA	TGTGCCAGCAGTCCTCGGGTGTGGGGCCCGGGGACTGAAGCTTTCTTT	CASSPRVWGPGTEAFF
TRBV10-3	TRBJ2-5	TRBD2	few	TGTGCCATCAGTGACCTCAGCGGGGGGGCTCCCCAAGAGACCCAGTACTTC	CAISDLSGGAPQETQYF
TRBV9	TRBJ2-7	NA	NA	TGTGCCAGCAGCGTAGGTATGTCCTACAATGAGCAGTACTTC	CASSVGMSYNEQYF
TRBV5-1	TRBJ2-7	NA	NA	TGCGCCAGCAGCTTGACCGAAGACAGTAGCTCCTACGAGCAGTACTTC	CASSLTEDSSSYEQYF
TRBV7-2	TRBJ1-2	NA	many	TGTGCCAGCAGCTTAGTTGAGGGAGCCTATGGCTACACCTTC	CASSLVEGAYGYTF
TRBV29-1	TRBJ2-3	NA	NA	TGCAGCGGCACAAGGCCCTCGGCAGATACGCAGTATTTT	CSGTRPSADTQYF
TRBV7-2	TRBJ1-2	TRBD1	NA	TGTGCCAGCAGCCTTGGACAGGGCCTTCATGGCTACACCTTC	CASSLGQGLHGYTF
TRBV28	TRBJ2-7	TRBD1	NA	TGTGCCAGCAGTTCAACGGGACAGGGGAGGTACGAGCAGTACTTC	CASSSTGQGRYEQYF
TRBV24-1	TRBJ2-4	NA	NA	TGTGCCACCAGTGATAATAGTGAGGCCAAAAACATTCAGTACTTC	CATSDNSEAKNIQYF
TRBV7-2	TRBJ2-1	NA	NA	TGTGCCAGCAGCGTACCTCGTTTTTTCAATGAGCAGTTCTTC	CASSVPRFFNEQFF
TRBV12-3/TRBV12-4	TRBJ2-1	TRBD2	NA	TGTGCCAGCAGGCTACTAGCGGTTATGAATGAGCAGTTCTTC	CASRLLAVMNEQFF
TRBV4-3	TRBJ1-4	NA	NA	TGCGCCAGCAGCCAAGATGACGGTGAAAAACTGTTTTTT	CASSQDDGEKLFF
TRBV20-1	TRBJ2-1	NA	NA	TGCAGTGCTAGAGTACCCGGGACTCATCCCTTAGGGGAGCAGTTCTTC	CSARVPGTHPLGEQFF
TRBV7-2	TRBJ2-5	TRBD2	NA	TGTACCAGCAGGCCACTAGCGGAAGAGACCCAGTACTTC	CTSRPLAEETQYF
TRBV9	TRBJ2-2	NA	NA	TGTGCCAGCACCGCGGGACAGTTGAACACCGGGGAGCTGTTTTTT	CASTAGQLNTGELFF
TRBV7-2	TRBJ2-2	TRBD1	NA	TGTGCCAGCAGCCTACGGACAGGGGGGACCGGGGAGCTGTTTTTT	CASSLRTGGTGELFF
TRBV2	TRBJ1-2	NA	NA	TGTGCCAGCAGTGAAGGAAGGGAAGTCTATGGCTACACCTTC	CASSEGREVYGYTF
TRBV29-1	TRBJ2-3	NA	NA	TGCAGCTCCACTGGGGCCCGCACAGATACGCAGTATTTT	CSSTGARTDTQYF
TRBV3-1	TRBJ1-1	TRBD1	few	TGTGCCAGCAGCGCCCGACAGGGGCTGAACACTGAAGCTTTCTTT	CASSARQGLNTEAFF
TRBV20-1	TRBJ2-3	NA	NA	TGCAGTGCTAGACATCCGGGGGTCACAGATACGCAGTATTTT	CSARHPGVTDTQYF
TRBV27	TRBJ2-7	TRBD1	few	TGTGCCAGCAGTTTATCGGTTGGGACAGTCACCTACGAGCAGTACTTC	CASSLSVGTVTYEQYF
TRBV7-2	TRBJ2-3	NA	NA	TGTGCCAGCAGCCGTCGCCAACTCAGCACAGATACGCAGTATTTT	CASSRRQLSTDTQYF
TRBV5-1	TRBJ2-1	TRBD2	NA	TGCGCCAGCAGAACTGGGAGGGATGAGCAGTTCTTC	CASRTGRDEQFF
TRBV13	TRBJ1-2	NA	NA	TGTGCCAGCAGCTTTAACACAGACTATGGCTACACCTTC	CASSFNTDYGYTF
TRBV20-1	TRBJ2-5	TRBD2	NA	TGCAGTGCTAGACCGACTAGCGGGGCCCTACAAGAGACCCAGTACTTC	CSARPTSGALQETQYF